The 22 T cell receptor beta chains listed next were all sequenced from one sample in a study of T-cell memory formation after mild COVID-19. One entry per CDR3 protein results from TCRdb running MiXCR on the 5' RACE reads. The sample has 200,000 to 250,000 distinct CDR3 sequences; more than 8% are singletons. The sample taken for sequencing was PBMCs or a T cell subset sorted from them (not recorded which). The source is a man aged 18 to 29 who had mild COVID-19 (a few samples of this study predate the infection). Cell type and time point are not known.

This clonotype was seen at least ten times. V gene TRBV2 combines with J gene TRBJ2-7, with D perhaps matching TRBD1 (6 bases). V dropped 6 bases and J dropped 7 bases, with 22 bases sitting between them. The germline CDR1 and CDR2 sequences are SNHLY and FYNNEI. The length of the CDR3 is 15 residues. CDR3 DNA: TGTGCCAGCAGCGATAAATCGACAGGTACCAAGGAGCAGTACTTC. As protein: CASSDKSTGTKEQYF.

The sample holds many counts of this clonotype. The rearrangement uses TRBV28 and TRBJ2-3; D remains ambiguous. V was shortened by 6 bases and J by 3 bases, with 10 bases between the two germline ends. This CDR3 contains 13 residues. Germline V CDR1 and CDR2: MDHEN, SYDVKM. CDR3 nucleotides: TGTGCCAGCAGCCCCCCTGTGACAGATACGCAGTATTTT. This gives the protein CASSPPVTDTQYF.

The genes are TRBV5-4 and TRBJ1-2, with D hard to call. CDR1 is SGHNT and CDR2 is YYREEE in the germline V gene (reference sequence). V lost 0 bases and J lost 0, with 9 bases in between. This CDR3 region has 15 residues. CDR3 amino acids: CASSLAPTSNYGYTF. DNA of the CDR3: TGTGCCAGCAGCTTGGCTCCGACATCTAACTATGGCTACACCTTC.

In its sample, this clonotype was seen a few times. The V gene is TRBV14, the J gene TRBJ2-2; D remains unclear. The V end lost 3 bases, the J end lost 1 base, and 6 bases lay between the germline ends. Germline V gene lookup returns CDR1 SGHDN and CDR2 FVKESK. The CDR3 extends over 14 amino acids. The CDR3 here is CASSQWGNTGELFF. For the CDR3, the DNA is TGTGCCAGCAGCCAGTGGGGGAACACCGGGGAGCTGTTTTTT.

V and J are TRBV18 and TRBJ1-1; 9 positions match TRBD1. Unmatched junction bases numbered 4, after V lost 0 bases and J lost 5 bases. The CDR3 consists of 15 residues. The germline V gene encodes CDR1 KGHSH and CDR2 LQKENI. Here the CDR3 reads CASSPPSTGGTEAFF. DNA for the CDR3: TGTGCCAGCTCACCACCTTCGACAGGGGGAACTGAAGCTTTCTTT.

The rearrangement uses TRBV20-1 and TRBJ1-1; TRBD1 matches at 8 bases. The CDR3 extends over 12 amino acids. The junction had 1 base not matched to a gene; V was cut back by 1 base and J by 6 bases. Germline V gene lookup returns CDR1 DFQATT and CDR2 SNEGSKA (reference sequence). The CDR3 DNA reads as TGCAGTGCTAGAGGGACAGGGCCTGAAGCTTTCTTT. It translates to CSARGTGPEAFF.

The table lists this clonotype with a few counts. The V gene is TRBV5-6, the J gene TRBJ2-7; 8 bases agree with TRBD2. CDR1 is SGHDT and CDR2 is YYEEEE in the germline V gene. Germline trimming cut 0 bases from V and 0 bases from J; bases unmatched to any gene: 14. This CDR3 contains 19 residues. CDR3 protein: CASSLASSSGGYSSYEQYV. In nucleotides, the CDR3 is TGTGCCAGCAGCTTGGCCAGTTCCAGCGGGGGTTACAGCTCCTACGAGCAGTACGTC.

This clonotype has a count of ten or more. The chain has TRBV20-1 and TRBJ2-5; 9 bases line up with TRBD2. The V gene end was trimmed by 3 bases and the J gene end by 4 bases; junction bases not matched to a gene: 9. The V gene's germline CDR1 is DFQATT and CDR2 SNEGSKA (reference sequence). There are 15 residues in the CDR3. The CDR3 reads CSASDFSRGGETQYF. CDR3 bases: TGCAGTGCTAGCGATTTTTCGCGGGGGGGAGAGACCCAGTACTTC.

A few counts support this clonotype. This chain joins TRBV7-2 and TRBJ2-7; 8 bases agree with TRBD1. Germline-derived CDR1 and CDR2 are SGHTA and FQGNSA. The junction had 7 bases not matched to a gene; V was cut back by 4 bases and J by 2 bases. The CDR3 loop spans 15 amino acids. The CDR3 DNA follows: TGTGCCAGCAGCTCTCGGTCGACAGGGGCCTACGAGCAGTACTTC. Translated, it gives CASSSRSTGAYEQYF. Using reference TRBV7-2 and TRBJ2-7 for the parts outside the CDR3, the full variable domain is GAGVSQSPSNKVTEKGKDVELRCDPISGHTALYWYRQSLGQGLEFLIYFQGNSAPDKSGLPSDRFSAERTGGSVSTLTIQRTQQEDSAVYLCASSSRSTGAYEQYFGPGTRLTVT.

This clonotype was counted a few times. The chain couples TRBV19 to TRBJ1-5, with D unclear. Germline CDR1 LNHDA, CDR2 SQIVND (reference sequence). Trimming removed 5 bases at V and 4 bases at J, with 9 bases between. This CDR3 has 13 residues. As DNA, the CDR3 is TGTGCCAGTAGTGGAAACCGAAATCAGCCCCAGCATTTT. Residues: CASSGNRNQPQHF.

This clonotype was counted many times. The chain has TRBV18 and TRBJ1-1; D may be TRBD1 (6 bases). The CDR3 covers 15 residues. From germline, CDR1 is KGHSH and CDR2 LQKENI. The germline V and J ends were trimmed by 5 bases and 2 bases, with 15 bases remaining between them. The CDR3 here is CASSTTGIGNTEAFF. The CDR3 DNA reads as TGTGCCAGCTCAACTACAGGGATCGGAAACACTGAAGCTTTCTTT.

This clonotype was recorded at least ten times. CDR3 protein: CASTVGRGTDTQYF. The CDR3 coding sequence is TGCGCCAGCACGGTCGGCAGGGGCACAGATACGCAGTATTTT. The genes are TRBV5-1 and TRBJ2-3; a weak D match, TRBD1 (5 bases). The CDR3 has 14 residues. CDR1 is SGHRS and CDR2 is YFSETQ in the germline V gene. V lost 6 bases, J lost 1 base, and 12 bases lay in between.

This chain links TRBV2 with TRBJ1-2, with D possibly being TRBD1 (5 bases). The germline CDR1 and CDR2 sequences are SNHLY and FYNNEI. Trimming shortened V by 6 bases and J by 8 bases, and 13 bases separated the two germline ends. This CDR3 spans 12 amino acids. Written as DNA, the CDR3 is TGTGCCAGCAGGACGTCGGGGGTCGGCTACACCTTC. Its protein product is CASRTSGVGYTF. The entire variable domain, with the rest obtained from reference TRBV2 and TRBJ1-2, is as follows: EPEVTQTPSHQVTQMGQEVILRCVPISNHLYFYWYRQILGQKVEFLVSFYNNEISEKSEIFDDQFSVERPDGSNFTLKIRSTKLEDSAMYFCASRTSGVGYTFGSGTRLTVV.

V gene TRBV7-9 combines with J gene TRBJ2-1; perhaps TRBD2 as D (5 bases). Germline V lookup: CDR1 SEHNR, CDR2 FQNEAQ (reference sequence). The CDR3 is made up of 13 amino acids. The ends were cut back, 1 base at V and 9 bases at J, with 10 bases in the middle. CDR3 sequence reads: CASSLDLALEQFF. CDR3 coding DNA: TGTGCCAGCAGCTTAGACCTAGCTCTTGAGCAGTTCTTC.

The chain employs TRBV9 and TRBJ2-3, with D possibly being TRBD1 or TRBD2 (5 bases each). CDR1 and CDR2 from the germline V gene are SGDLS and YYNGEE. Trimming shortened V by 3 bases and J by 6 bases, and 8 bases separated the two germline ends. There are 12 residues in the CDR3. The CDR3 DNA reads TGTGCCAGCAGCGCGAGGGGCGATACGCAGTATTTT. Translation: CASSARGDTQYF.

This clonotype was counted ten times or more. The chain couples TRBV5-1 to TRBJ1-4, with 9 bases fitting TRBD1. Germline loops: CDR1 SGHRS, CDR2 YFSETQ. CDR3 length equals 17 residues. V was clipped by 3 bases and J by 8 bases; unmatched bases: 14. The CDR3: CASSSGTGLGSGEKLFF. CDR3 DNA: TGCGCCAGCAGCTCCGGGACAGGGTTAGGCTCCGGGGAAAAACTGTTTTTT. Filled out from reference TRBV5-1 and TRBJ1-4, the complete variable domain reads KAGVTQTPRYLIKTRGQQVTLSCSPISGHRSVSWYQQTPGQGLQFLFEYFSETQRNKGNFPGRFSGRQFSNSRSEMNVSTLELGDSALYLCASSSGTGLGSGEKLFFGSGTQLSVL.

This clonotype has only a few counts. The chain uses TRBV7-9 and TRBJ2-5; the D is unclear. CDR1 is SEHNR, CDR2 FQNEAQ, per germline (reference sequence). The CDR3 loop spans 15 amino acids. The V end was cut by 2 bases, the J end by 5 bases, with 15 bases between. The CDR3 reads CASSLSREATETQYF. CDR3 coding DNA: TGTGCCAGCAGCTTAAGTCGAGAGGCAACGGAGACCCAGTACTTC.

The chain employs TRBV5-1 and TRBJ2-5; 10 bases match TRBD1. Germline CDR1 is SGHRS and CDR2 is YFSETQ. With 3 bases clipped from V and 5 bases from J, the junction kept 10 bases outside the gene matches. The CDR3 sequence is 16 residues long. CDR3 sequence reads: CASSYGDRGRWETQYF. For the CDR3, the DNA is TGCGCCAGCAGCTACGGTGACAGGGGGCGCTGGGAGACCCAGTACTTC.

This clonotype appeared a few times. V and J are TRBV5-4 and TRBJ2-7; 11 nucleotides align to TRBD2. Trimming took 3 bases from V and 3 from J; bases not matched to a gene: 5. CDR1 is SGHNT and CDR2 is YYREEE in the germline V gene (reference sequence). This CDR3 spans 15 amino acids. The CDR3 loop is CASSSGLAEDYEQYF. CDR3 in DNA: TGTGCCAGCAGCTCGGGACTAGCGGAGGACTACGAGCAGTACTTC. Together with reference TRBV5-4 and TRBJ2-7, the CDR3 gives the full variable domain: ETGVTQSPTHLIKTRGQQVTLRCSSQSGHNTVSWYQQALGQGPQFIFQYYREEENGRGNFPPRFSGLQFPNYSSELNVNALELDDSALYLCASSSGLAEDYEQYFGPGTRLTVT.

This clonotype was seen at least ten times. V is TRBV11-3 and J is TRBJ2-1, with 8 bases matching TRBD2. The CDR3 runs to 16 residues. J lost 9 bases, V lost 2 bases, and 12 bases had no gene match. Germline V CDR1 and CDR2: SGHNT, YENEEA. The CDR3 is CASSLYGGAEFTEQFF. DNA for the CDR3: TGTGCCAGCAGCTTATACGGGGGGGCCGAGTTCACTGAGCAGTTCTTC.

This chain connects TRBV7-2 to TRBJ2-2; the D gene is possibly TRBD1 (6 bases). V was clipped by 0 bases and J by 5 bases, with 13 bases between them. The CDR3 length is 16 residues. CDR1 is SGHTA, CDR2 FQGNSA, per germline. The CDR3 sequence is CASSLAAPGVTGELFF. DNA of the CDR3: TGTGCCAGCAGCTTAGCGGCGCCAGGGGTAACCGGGGAGCTGTTTTTT. Full variable domain (remainder filled in from reference TRBV7-2 and TRBJ2-2): GAGVSQSPSNKVTEKGKDVELRCDPISGHTALYWYRQSLGQGLEFLIYFQGNSAPDKSGLPSDRFSAERTGGSVSTLTIQRTQQEDSAVYLCASSLAAPGVTGELFFGEGSRLTVL.

This clonotype was seen repeatedly, ten times or more. This rearrangement joins TRBV6-2 or TRBV6-3 to TRBJ1-1, with a possible D match to TRBD1 (5 bases). With 7 bases removed from V and 11 bases from J, the gap between germline ends came to 14 bases. From germline, CDR1 is MNHEY and CDR2 SVGEGT. The CDR3 covers 11 residues. In DNA form, the CDR3 reads TGTGCCAGCACTAGTGGGGGATTTGCTTTCTTT. Its protein product is CASTSGGFAFF.